This TCR beta chain was recovered during a study of CD8+ T cells in alopecia areata. Extracted RNA was reverse transcribed into cDNA, the sequencing template. The protocol was immunoSEQ multiplex PCR, while the TCRdb copy is restricted to in-frame clones and leaves out a portion. Of 110,000 to 150,000 clones in the sample, 51% are singletons; the top ten hold around 1%. Trimming took 5 bases from V and 2 from J, leaving 12 bases between them. This CDR3 is built from 14 residues. Germline CDR1 and CDR2: MGHDK and SYGVNS. Both peripheral blood and punch biopsies of lesional scalp skin were obtained from patients who had alopecia areata.

This receptor was taken from a human donor with alopecia areata. The sequencing used CD4+ T cells sorted from blood, collected at week 0. This chain links TRBV25-1 with TRBJ1-1; D gene ambiguous. CDR3 in DNA: TGTGCCAGCAGTCCCCGACGGGGTAACACTGAAGCTTTCTTT. Its translation: CASSPRRGNTEAFF.